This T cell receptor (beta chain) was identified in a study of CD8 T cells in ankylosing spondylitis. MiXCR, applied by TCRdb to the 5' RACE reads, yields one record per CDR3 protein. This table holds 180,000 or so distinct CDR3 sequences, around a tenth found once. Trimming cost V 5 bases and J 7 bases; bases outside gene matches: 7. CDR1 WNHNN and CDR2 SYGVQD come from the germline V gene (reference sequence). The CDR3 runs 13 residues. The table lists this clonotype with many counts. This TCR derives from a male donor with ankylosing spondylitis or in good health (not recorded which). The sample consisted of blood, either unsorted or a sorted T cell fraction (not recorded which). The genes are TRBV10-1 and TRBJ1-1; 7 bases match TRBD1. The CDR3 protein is CASSPTGENEAFF. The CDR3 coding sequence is TGCGCCAGCAGTCCAACAGGGGAAAATGAAGCTTTCTTT.